The sequence of this T cell receptor (beta chain) was determined in a study of vaccination effects on CD4 cells after COVID-19. Study in general: Either the mRNA-1273 or the BNT162b2 vaccine was given to participants as two doses. Study-wide findings and caveats: Infection- and vaccine-induced clones contracted markedly late after vaccination.

The CDR3 is 19 amino acids. Trimming at V came to 5 bases and at J to 0 bases, leaving 17 bases not matched to a gene. CDR1 and CDR2 from the germline V gene are LNHDA and SQIVND (reference sequence). About this clone itself: Its specificity is unknown.

Viral peptide pools were used in the ViraFEST assay to expand antigen-specific CD4+ T cells, and sequencing came afterward. Researchers isolated CD4+ T cells once less than 13 days of culture had elapsed. Negative nucleocapsid antibody tests before and after vaccination confirmed no previous SARS-CoV-2 infection. Half-medium exchanges with IL-2 medium took place on days 3 and 7. The assay was immunoSEQ multiplex PCR, and TCRdb's table has in-frame clones only and misses some. The sample records 70,000 or so clones, 60% to 85% being singletons. This clonotype was sampled from a human donor who received a COVID-19 vaccine. V usage is TRBV19 and J usage is TRBJ1-1; 8 bases are a match to TRBD1. The sequenced sample was CD4+ T cells from PBMCs cultured with SARS-CoV-2 spike peptides, obtained before COVID-19 vaccination. The CDR3 is CASSPRDRPLTTLNTEAFF. The CDR3 DNA reads as TGTGCCAGTAGTCCCCGGGACAGGCCCCTGACTACCCTGAACACTGAAGCTTTCTTT. The full variable domain, its missing parts supplied by reference TRBV19 and TRBJ1-1, is DGGITQSPKYLFRKEGQNVTLSCEQNLNHDAMYWYRQDPGQGLRLIYYSQIVNDFQKGDIAEGYSVSREKKESFPLTVTSAQKNPTAFYLCASSPRDRPLTTLNTEAFFGQGTRLTVV.